This entry concerns a single TCR beta chain. The sample comes from a study of blood T cell repertoires in COVID-19. Germline CDR1 is MDHEN and CDR2 is SYDVKM. The V and J ends lost 5 bases and 3 bases respectively, with 18 bases between them. The CDR3 consists of 16 residues. Here immunoSEQ multiplex PCR was the method, and the copy in TCRdb shows in-frame clones only, minus some. The data show roughly 160,000 clones, with 85% to 90% seen just once and 10% to 13% held by the top ten. The material sequenced was peripheral blood. The chain links TRBV28 to TRBJ2-3; D not resolved. The clonotype was recovered from a woman in her 70s with COVID-19, enrolled during active disease. CDR3 bases: TGTGCCAGCAGTCCAGCATCCTCTGGGCATACAGATACGCAGTATTTT. Protein product: CASSPASSGHTDTQYF.